Listed here is a single T cell receptor beta chain. V lost 5 bases and J lost 9; bases outside the gene matches: 11. The germline CDR1 and CDR2 sequences are MGHRA and YSYEKL. CDR3 length equals 15 residues. The data stem from a study of molecular identifiers for immune sequencing clone quantification. Isolation of naive CD8 T cells was achieved by sorting on a CD8+CD4-CCR7+CD45RA+ phenotype. TCRdb re-analysed the PCR reads in MiXCR, keeping a single row per CDR3 protein. The table shows over 600,000 distinct CDR3 sequences, with approximately 20% occurring only once. The chain recombines TRBV4-1 with TRBJ2-1; 9 nucleotides line up with TRBD1. The TCR comes from a human donor in good health. Some libraries in this study had Jurkat cell RNA spiked in. The sequenced material came from naive CD8+ T cells from blood, with Jurkat cell RNA spiked in. The subset: FACS-sorted CD8+CD4-CCR7+CD45RA+ naive T cells. This chain's CDR3 is CASSDRDREKGEQFF. The CDR3 nucleotides are TGCGCCAGCAGCGACCGGGACAGGGAAAAGGGTGAGCAGTTCTTC.